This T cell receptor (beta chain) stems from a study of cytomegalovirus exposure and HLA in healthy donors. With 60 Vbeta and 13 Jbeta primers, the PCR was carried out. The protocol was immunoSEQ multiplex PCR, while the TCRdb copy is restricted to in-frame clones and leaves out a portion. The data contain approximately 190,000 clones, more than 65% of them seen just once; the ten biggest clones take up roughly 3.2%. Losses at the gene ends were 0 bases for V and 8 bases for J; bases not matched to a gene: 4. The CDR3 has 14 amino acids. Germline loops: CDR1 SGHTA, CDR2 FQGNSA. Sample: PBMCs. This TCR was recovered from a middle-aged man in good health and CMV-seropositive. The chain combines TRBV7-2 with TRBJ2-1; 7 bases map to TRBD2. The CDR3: CASSLARLADEQFF. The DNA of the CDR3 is TGTGCCAGCAGCTTAGCGCGGCTAGCGGATGAGCAGTTCTTC. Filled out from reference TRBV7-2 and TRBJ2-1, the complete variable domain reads GAGVSQSPSNKVTEKGKDVELRCDPISGHTALYWYRQSLGQGLEFLIYFQGNSAPDKSGLPSDRFSAERTGGSVSTLTIQRTQQEDSAVYLCASSLARLADEQFFGPGTRLTVL.